Below are 21 T cell receptor beta chains sequenced from a single sample in a study of patients and donors after allogeneic stem cell transplantation. TCRdb itself ran the RT-PCR reads through MiXCR, one entry per CDR3 protein. The table records 70,000 to 100,000 distinct CDR3 sequences, roughly 5.1% of them present only once. Sample: blood, either unsorted or a sorted T cell fraction (not recorded which). The receptors shown here come from a human donor who was either an allogeneic HSCT recipient or a stem cell or donor lymphocyte infusion donor (not recorded which). It is not recorded whose cells these are; they may come from a transplant donor.

The chain joins TRBV10-3 to TRBJ2-7; D is unclear. Per the germline V gene, CDR1 is ENHRY and CDR2 is SYGVKD. CDR3 length: 15 amino acids. The V gene lost 0 bases and the J gene lost 3 bases, with 12 bases spanning the gap. The chain's CDR3 is CAISESPLRGYEQYF. DNA of the CDR3: TGTGCCATCAGTGAGTCCCCCTTGAGAGGCTACGAGCAGTACTTC.

This chain joins TRBV4-2 and TRBJ2-4; D gene uncertain. Germline V gene sequence: CDR1 LGHNA, CDR2 YNFKEQ. Trimming removed 3 bases from V and 5 bases from J, with 8 bases in between. This CDR3 region has 13 residues. CDR3 in DNA: TGTGCCAGCAGCCATTCAACTGAAAACATTCAGTACTTC. Translating gives CASSHSTENIQYF.

Of note for this clonotype: This may come from a read error, since a much larger clone is one base off. A read error is likely, as this CDR3 ends without the conserved phenylalanine or tryptophan. The rearrangement links TRBV20-1 to TRBJ1-1; a weak D match, TRBD1 (6 bases). CDR1 is DFQATT, CDR2 SNEGSKA, per germline (reference sequence). The ends were cut back, 6 bases at V and 10 bases at J, with 18 bases in the middle. The CDR3 length is 12 residues. The DNA for the CDR3 is TGCAGTGCCACCGAGGGAGGGGGAAGAGCTTTCTCT. It specifies CSATEGGGRAFS.

This clonotype occurred many times. This chain connects TRBV29-1 to TRBJ1-3; D call uncertain. Germline assignment: CDR1 SQVTM and CDR2 ANQGSEA. The CDR3 length is 14 residues. Trimming pared 7 bases from V and 2 bases from J, leaving 15 bases between. CDR3 sequence reads: CSAWTRGAGNTIYF. The CDR3 DNA reads TGCAGCGCCTGGACGCGAGGAGCTGGAAACACCATATATTTT.

Many counts were recorded for this clonotype. This chain uses TRBV11-2 with TRBJ2-7; no clear D. The CDR3 consists of 14 residues. Trimming stripped 3 bases from V and 4 bases from J, with 13 bases between. The germline CDR1 and CDR2 sequences are SGHAT and FQNNGV. CDR3 residues: CASSLDHISYEQYF. CDR3 DNA: TGTGCCAGCAGCTTGGATCACATTAGTTACGAGCAGTACTTC. Supplemented by reference TRBV11-2 and TRBJ2-7, the full variable domain reads EAGVAQSPRYKIIEKRQSVAFWCNPISGHATLYWYQQILGQGPKLLIQFQNNGVVDDSQLPKDRFSAERLKGVDSTLKIQPAKLEDSAVYLCASSLDHISYEQYFGPGTRLTVT.

Points on this clonotype: A read error may explain this, as a much larger clone is one base away. The chain carries TRBV12-3 or TRBV12-4 and TRBJ2-3; 9 nucleotides line up with TRBD2. This CDR3 has 15 amino acids. The CDR3 region is CTSSLSGGSMDTQYF. In DNA form, the CDR3 reads TGTACCAGCAGTCTTAGCGGGGGTTCTATGGATACGCAGTATTTT.

This clonotype was picked up one time. The junction departs from germline at one end; a sequencing error may be responsible. The gene calls are TRBV11-2 and TRBJ2-3; D ambiguous. Germline CDR1 and CDR2: SGHAT and FQNNGV. CDR3 length: 16 amino acids. CDR3 coding DNA: TGTGCCATCAGCCATCCTCGTCTGGGGTCCGCAGATACGCAGTATTTT. It is translated as CAISHPRLGSADTQYF. Variable domain in full (rest from reference TRBV11-2 and TRBJ2-3): EAGVAQSPRYKIIEKRQSVAFWCNPISGHATLYWYQQILGQGPKLLIQFQNNGVVDDSQLPKDRFSAERLKGVDSTLKIQPAKLEDSAVYLCAISHPRLGSADTQYFGPGTRLTVL.

There are a few counts of this clonotype. The chain links TRBV4-2 to TRBJ1-2; TRBD1 might be the D (6 bases). Looked up from germline, CDR1 is LGHNA and CDR2 is YNFKEQ. The CDR3 extends over 15 amino acids. V was shortened by 0 bases and J by 6 bases, with 14 bases between the two germline ends. CDR3 in amino acids: CASSQEGRGGDGYTF. The CDR3 DNA reads as TGTGCCAGCAGCCAAGAAGGCAGGGGAGGGGATGGCTACACCTTC.

This clonotype was recorded many times. The genes are TRBV11-2 and TRBJ1-3; D possibly corresponds to TRBD1 (5 bases). This CDR3 has 15 residues. Germline-derived CDR1 and CDR2 are SGHAT and FQNNGV. The ends were cut back, 5 bases at V and 0 bases at J, with 11 bases in the middle. This chain's CDR3 is CASSRVGLSGNTIYF. The CDR3 nucleotides read TGTGCCAGCAGCCGCGTGGGGCTCTCTGGAAACACCATATATTTT.

This clonotype was detected ten times or more. The chain recombines TRBV11-2 with TRBJ1-2; TRBD1 might be the D (5 bases). Trimming removed 0 bases at V and 8 bases at J, with 19 bases between. Germline loops: CDR1 SGHAT, CDR2 FQNNGV. The CDR3 is made up of 16 amino acids. The CDR3 nucleotides read TGTGCCAGCAGCTTAGAGCCGACAACGGGGGGGAAGGGCTACACCTTC. Its translation is CASSLEPTTGGKGYTF. Together with reference TRBV11-2 and TRBJ1-2, the CDR3 gives the full variable domain: EAGVAQSPRYKIIEKRQSVAFWCNPISGHATLYWYQQILGQGPKLLIQFQNNGVVDDSQLPKDRFSAERLKGVDSTLKIQPAKLEDSAVYLCASSLEPTTGGKGYTFGSGTRLTVV.

The chain is built from TRBV21-1 and TRBJ2-4. TRBV21-1 is a listed pseudogene. This CDR3 is built from 14 residues. The CDR3 protein is CASSKQAWVNIQYF. The CDR3 nucleotides read TGTGCCAGCAGCAAGCAGGCGTGGGTCAACATTCAGTACTTC.

This chain links TRBV28 with TRBJ1-1; no definite D call. CDR1 and CDR2 from the germline V gene are MDHEN and SYDVKM. Trimming stripped 5 bases from V and 6 bases from J, with 10 bases between. The CDR3 has 12 amino acids. CDR3 loop: CASSLGISEAFF. CDR3 DNA: TGTGCCAGCAGTCTGGGAATTTCTGAAGCTTTCTTT.

CDR3 DNA sequence: TGTGCCATCAGGGCAACCGGGACAGGGGGCGAGAGCTCCTACAATGAGCAGTTCTTC. It translates to CAIRATGTGGESSYNEQFF. The genes are TRBV10-3 and TRBJ2-1; 12 bases are a match to TRBD1. This CDR3 contains 19 residues. The germline V gene encodes CDR1 ENHRY and CDR2 SYGVKD. J lost 0 bases, V lost 6 bases, and 12 bases had no gene match.

This clonotype was detected a few times. The CDR3 loop is CASSPGISNEQFF. CDR3 nucleotide sequence: TGTGCCAGCAGCCCCGGGATTTCCAATGAGCAGTTCTTC. J is TRBJ2-1 and V is TRBV7-3; tentatively, D is TRBD2 (5 bases). This CDR3 spans 13 amino acids. Germline CDR1 reads SGHTA; CDR2 reads FQGTGA. V lost 5 bases, J lost 6 bases, and 11 bases lay in between.

This clonotype was found a few times. The V call is TRBV5-5, the J call TRBJ2-7; a possible D gene is TRBD2 (5 bases). This CDR3 is 14 amino acids long. Germline values: CDR1 SGHKS, CDR2 YYEKEE (reference sequence). Trimming removed 5 bases from V and 2 bases from J, with 14 bases in between. This CDR3 is CASSGVMGAYEQYF. The CDR3 DNA follows: TGTGCCAGCAGTGGGGTAATGGGAGCCTACGAGCAGTACTTC.

This clonotype was recorded many times. The rearrangement joins TRBV6-1 to TRBJ2-2; D uncertain. Between the trimmed V and J ends, which lost 6 bases and 3 bases, there was a span of 8 bases. Germline CDR1 MNHNS, CDR2 SASEGT. This CDR3 has 13 amino acids. Written as DNA, the CDR3 is TGTGCCAGCAGCCGGAGTGACACCGGGGAGCTGTTTTTT. Its translation is CASSRSDTGELFF.

The genes are TRBV10-1 and TRBJ2-7; TRBD2 agrees at 9 bases. After removal of 2 bases from V and 2 bases from J, the junction contained 1 base not matched to a gene. The CDR3 spans 14 residues. The germline V gene has CDR1 WNHNN and CDR2 SYGVQD (reference sequence). This CDR3 is CASSESGRPYEQYF. For the CDR3, the DNA is TGCGCCAGCAGTGAGAGCGGGAGGCCCTACGAGCAGTACTTC.

This clonotype was observed at least ten times. The chain recombines TRBV6-1 with TRBJ1-2; D is undetermined. V lost 5 bases and J 2 bases, leaving 15 bases between the germline ends. Germline lookup yields CDR1 MNHNS and CDR2 SASEGT. CDR3 length: 15 amino acids. The CDR3 DNA reads TGTGCCAGCAGTCTTCGGCGGACCGACAACTATGGCTACACCTTC. Protein sequence: CASSLRRTDNYGYTF.

This clonotype has ten or more counts. The chain links TRBV20-1 to TRBJ2-7; 7 nucleotides agree with TRBD1. Germline CDR1 is DFQATT and CDR2 is SNEGSKA (reference sequence). CDR3 length: 12 amino acids. Trimming took 6 bases from V and 4 from J; bases not matched to a gene: 6. CDR3 sequence reads: CSAPDRAYEQYF. The CDR3 coding sequence is TGCAGTGCCCCTGACAGGGCTTACGAGCAGTACTTC.

This clonotype came up many times. The genes are TRBV9 and TRBJ2-2; D perhaps matches TRBD1 (5 bases). The CDR3 extends over 15 amino acids. Germline V gene data show CDR1 as SGDLS and CDR2 as YYNGEE. The V gene lost 0 bases and the J gene lost 10 bases, with 16 bases spanning the gap. The CDR3 nucleotides read TGTGCCAGCAGCGTAGAGGCAGGGCCCTGGTCGGAGCTGTTTTTT. Protein: CASSVEAGPWSELFF.

This clonotype has ten or more counts. The chain links TRBV7-9 to TRBJ2-7; 8 bases align to TRBD1. The J segment lost 5 bases and the V segment lost 4 bases, leaving 1 base of the junction unmatched. CDR3 size: 12 residues. Per germline, CDR1 SEHNR and CDR2 FQNEAQ (reference sequence). CDR3 DNA sequence: TGTGCCAGCAGCTCGACAGGGGACGAGCAGTACTTC. This gives the protein CASSSTGDEQYF.